The 9 T cell receptor beta chains listed next were all sequenced from one sample in a study of T cell repertoires in cytomegalovirus infection. From the reads, TCRdb called clonotypes with MiXCR, one entry per CDR3 protein. The repertoire has some 200,000 distinct CDR3 sequences, more than 9% of them found once; the top ten carry roughly 4.8%. Sequencing was performed on PBMCs. Receptor source: a human donor in good health (CMV status not recorded). Some clones in this sample may be carry-over from other donors' samples.

There are a few counts of this clonotype. V and J are TRBV27 and TRBJ2-7, with 7 bases lining up with TRBD2. The germline gives CDR1 MNHEY, CDR2 SMNVEV (reference sequence). The CDR3 loop spans 15 amino acids. V lost 3 bases and J lost 2; bases outside the gene matches: 7. The CDR3 region is CASSFTRGTTYEQYF. The CDR3 nucleotides read TGTGCCAGCAGTTTTACGCGGGGGACCACCTACGAGCAGTACTTC.

This clonotype showed up many times. CDR3 DNA sequence: TGTGCCAGCAGTGCTGTCAAGAGGACCCAGTACTTC. This codes for CASSAVKRTQYF. This chain joins TRBV6-2 or TRBV6-3 and TRBJ2-5; no firm D call. With 5 bases removed from V and 7 bases from J, the gap between germline ends came to 11 bases. The CDR3 runs 12 residues. CDR1 is MNHEY and CDR2 is SVGEGT in the germline V gene.

In its sample, this clonotype was seen many times. This chain links TRBV19 with TRBJ1-5; TRBD1 might be the D (6 bases). This CDR3 is built from 15 residues. Per the germline V gene, CDR1 is LNHDA and CDR2 is SQIVND (reference sequence). Deletions cut 3 bases from V and 3 bases from J, with 12 bases between. The CDR3 DNA is TGTGCCAGTAGTATTAAGGACAGACCCAATCAGCCCCAGCATTTT. This encodes CASSIKDRPNQPQHF.

In this sample, this clonotype turned up a few times. The chain is built from TRBV6-2 or TRBV6-3 and TRBJ2-1; D could derive from TRBD1 or TRBD2 (5 bases each). Germline CDR1 is MNHEY and CDR2 is SVGEGT. This CDR3 has 13 residues. The V end was cut by 2 bases, the J end by 8 bases, with 10 bases between. CDR3 nucleotides: TGTGCCAGCAGTTACGGGGGAAAGTATGAGCAGTTCTTC. Its translation is CASSYGGKYEQFF.

This clonotype appeared many times. The V gene is TRBV7-2, the J gene TRBJ2-7, with a weak D call TRBD2 (5 bases). There are 12 residues in the CDR3. Looked up from germline, CDR1 is SGHTA and CDR2 is FQGNSA. The germline V and J ends were trimmed by 5 bases and 5 bases, with 10 bases remaining between them. In DNA, the CDR3 is TGTGCCAGCAGCCCACGGGGAGACGAGCAGTACTTC. Residues: CASSPRGDEQYF. The variable domain in full, with the rest retrieved from reference TRBV7-2 and TRBJ2-7, is GAGVSQSPSNKVTEKGKDVELRCDPISGHTALYWYRQSLGQGLEFLIYFQGNSAPDKSGLPSDRFSAERTGGSVSTLTIQRTQQEDSAVYLCASSPRGDEQYFGPGTRLTVT.

This clonotype was recorded many times. The gene calls are TRBV5-6 and TRBJ1-3; TRBD1 might be the D (5 bases). This CDR3 spans 16 amino acids. Germline CDR1 is SGHDT and CDR2 is YYEEEE. V shed 4 bases and J shed 2 bases, with 16 bases lying between them. CDR3 DNA sequence: TGTGCCAGCAGCGGTCCCCGGGTGGGGGCTGGAAACACCATATATTTT. The encoded protein is CASSGPRVGAGNTIYF.

This clonotype has only a few counts. This chain joins TRBV19 and TRBJ2-6, with D maybe TRBD1 (7 bases). CDR1 is LNHDA, CDR2 SQIVND, per germline (reference sequence). The CDR3 runs to 16 residues. Between the trimmed V and J ends, which lost 9 bases and 1 base, there was a span of 16 bases. CDR3: CASKPRGESGANVLTF. In DNA form, the CDR3 reads TGTGCCAGCAAGCCCAGGGGGGAATCTGGGGCCAACGTCCTGACTTTC.

This sequence joins TRBV6-1 and TRBJ1-1; D is unclear. The germline gives CDR1 MNHNS, CDR2 SASEGT. The germline V and J ends were trimmed by 5 bases and 4 bases, with 14 bases remaining between them. This CDR3 has 14 amino acids. The CDR3, as DNA: TGTGCCAGCAGTTCCCAACGAGGTTTCACTGAAGCTTTCTTT. Residues: CASSSQRGFTEAFF.

This clonotype was seen many times. V and J are TRBV6-2 or TRBV6-3 and TRBJ2-2; the match to TRBD1 covers 11 bases. Germline-derived CDR1 and CDR2 are MNHEY and SVGEGT. With V trimmed by 7 bases and J by 7 bases, 5 bases remained unmatched. CDR3 length equals 14 residues. For the CDR3, the DNA is TGTGCCAGCAAGAAGGACAGGGGGCTCGGGGAGCTGTTTTTT. Encoded protein: CASKKDRGLGELFF.